The 7 T cell receptor beta chains listed next were all sequenced from one sample in a study of PD-L1 blockade in urothelial cancer. Sequenced by immunoSEQ multiplex PCR; TCRdb stores in-frame clones only, minus some. The table records fewer than 75,000 clones, around four fifths of them present only once. Sequences were derived from PBMCs, sampled around atezolizumab (anti-PD-L1) treatment. The receptors derive from a man between 65 and 79 years old with urothelial cancer.

The V call is TRBV18, the J call TRBJ2-4, with 15 bases fitting TRBD2. V lost 2 bases, J lost 0 bases, and 5 bases stayed unmatched. The CDR3 contains 19 residues. Germline-derived CDR1 and CDR2 are KGHSH and LQKENI. CDR3 DNA sequence: TGTGCCAGCTCACCAATCGGACTAGCGGGAGGGCAAGCCAAAAACATTCAGTACTTC. The encoded protein is CASSPIGLAGGQAKNIQYF.

The chain couples TRBV19 to TRBJ2-7; D is possibly TRBD2 (5 bases). The germline V gene encodes CDR1 LNHDA and CDR2 SQIVND (reference sequence). Deletions cut 5 bases from V and 2 bases from J, with 13 bases between. The CDR3 is 14 amino acids. This chain's CDR3 is CASSPGVGTYEQYF. The DNA for the CDR3 is TGTGCCAGTAGTCCCGGGGTAGGCACCTACGAGCAGTACTTC.

As to this clone: Relative to the germline gene, one junction end is altered; a read error may explain this. This rearrangement joins TRBV28 to TRBJ2-7; 7 nucleotides match TRBD1. The germline V gene encodes CDR1 MDHEN and CDR2 SYDVKM. This CDR3 contains 12 residues. CDR3 amino acids: CATHGTERSFIF. CDR3 in DNA: TGTGCCACTCATGGGACAGAAAGGTCCTTTATTTTC. Supplemented by reference TRBV28 and TRBJ2-7, the full variable domain reads DVKVTQSSRYLVKRTGEKVFLECVQDMDHENMFWYRQDPGLGLRLIYFSYDVKMKEKGDIPEGYSVSREKKERFSLILESASTNQTSMYLCATHGTERSFIFGPGTRLTVT.

This clone was counted a single time. The chain links TRBV4-1 to TRBJ1-1; 7 bases match TRBD1. The CDR3 has 14 residues. Germline lookup yields CDR1 MGHRA and CDR2 YSYEKL. Trimming cost V 1 base and J 4 bases; bases outside gene matches: 3. The CDR3 reads CASSQVQGTTEAFF. Here the CDR3 DNA reads TGCGCCAGCAGCCAAGTACAGGGGACCACTGAAGCTTTCTTT.

The chain uses TRBV29-1 and TRBJ2-7; 10 bases match TRBD2. The CDR3 has 13 amino acids. V was clipped by 6 bases and J by 2 bases; unmatched bases: 4. Germline V gene lookup returns CDR1 SQVTM and CDR2 ANQGSEA. The CDR3 here is CSVASGRAYEQYF. CDR3 nucleotides: TGCAGCGTCGCGAGCGGGAGGGCCTACGAGCAGTACTTC.

J is TRBJ1-5 and V is TRBV2; 9 bases are shared with TRBD1. Trimming removed 5 bases from V and 6 bases from J; junction bases left unmatched: 5. From germline, CDR1 is SNHLY and CDR2 FYNNEI. The CDR3 has 14 residues. CDR3 sequence (DNA): TGTGCCAGCAGTACCGGGGACAGGGCTCAGCCCCAGCATTTT. Protein product: CASSTGDRAQPQHF.

The V and J genes are TRBV11-3 and TRBJ2-7, with TRBD1 identical over 8 bases. This CDR3 spans 12 amino acids. V lost 5 bases and J lost 5; bases outside the gene matches: 2. CDR1 is SGHNT, CDR2 YENEEA, per germline. CDR3 protein: CASSRTGNEQYF. The CDR3 coding sequence is TGTGCCAGCAGCCGGACAGGGAACGAGCAGTACTTC.